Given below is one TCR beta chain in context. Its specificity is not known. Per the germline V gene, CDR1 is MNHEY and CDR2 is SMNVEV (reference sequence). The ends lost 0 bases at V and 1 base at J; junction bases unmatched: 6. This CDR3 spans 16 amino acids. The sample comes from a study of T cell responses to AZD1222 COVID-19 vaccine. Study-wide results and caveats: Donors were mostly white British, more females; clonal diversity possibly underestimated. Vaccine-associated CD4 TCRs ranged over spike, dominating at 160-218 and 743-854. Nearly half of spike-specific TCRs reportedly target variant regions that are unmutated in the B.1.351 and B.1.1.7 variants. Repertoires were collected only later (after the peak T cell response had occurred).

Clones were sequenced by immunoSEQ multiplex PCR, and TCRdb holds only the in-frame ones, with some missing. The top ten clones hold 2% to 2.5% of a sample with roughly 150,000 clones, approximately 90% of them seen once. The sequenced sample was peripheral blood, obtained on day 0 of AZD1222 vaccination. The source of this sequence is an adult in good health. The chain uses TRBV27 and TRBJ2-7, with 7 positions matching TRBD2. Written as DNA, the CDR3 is TGTGCCAGCAGTTTATCAAGCGGGAAGATTTCCTACGAGCAGTACTTC. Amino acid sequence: CASSLSSGKISYEQYF.